The clone carrying this T cell receptor beta chain has only a few counts. Its antigen remains unidentified. The record originates from a study of blood T cells in healthy people across ages. Study overall: When template switching was applied, about one barcoded beta molecule was captured per two T cells.

The sample providers were healthy Caucasian people from Russia, aged about 6 to 100. The V gene's germline CDR1 is PRHDT and CDR2 FYEKMQ (reference sequence). Losses at the gene ends were 4 bases for V and 0 bases for J; bases not matched to a gene: 6. The CDR3 is 16 amino acids. A sample-barcoded 5' primer and a J-beta primer mix were used in a second PCR of about 7 to 12 cycles. TCRdb itself ran the 5' RACE reads through MiXCR, one entry per CDR3 protein. The sample has hundreds of thousands of distinct CDR3 sequences; roughly 64% are singletons. The study, taken as a whole, reports: Possibly confounding the expanded clonotype changes was the fact that donor CMV status was unknown.

The chain has TRBV13 and TRBJ1-1; 9 nucleotides agree with TRBD1. This receptor was identified in a young man in good health. Sequencing was performed on blood. CDR3 DNA: TGTGCCAGCAGCTGGGGGACAGGGCGCATGAACACTGAAGCTTTCTTT. This translates into CASSWGTGRMNTEAFF.